This T cell receptor beta chain was recorded in a study of shared clonotypes between healthy human individuals. Each subset's genomic DNA was shared equally among a number of immunoSEQ plates. Sorted-subset replicate PCR reactions contained approximately 190 ng DNA, corresponding to some 29,000 T cell genomes. TCRdb keeps only in-frame clones here, not all; method: immunoSEQ multiplex PCR. The table has around 990,000 clones, approximately 75% seen once. About this clone: Its specificity is not known.

Study-level points and caveats: Among the subsets, naive ones generally showed larger estimated richness than memory ones.

The CDR3 is 14 residues long. Germline V lookup: CDR1 MNHEY, CDR2 SVGAGI. The V segment lost 2 bases and the J segment 6 bases; nucleotides outside the gene matches: 5. The specimen sequenced was memory CD4+ T cells from PBMCs. As for subset: CD45RA-negative fraction. The sequence came from a man aged 18 to 29 in good health. Some clones in this sample may be carry-over from other donors' samples. The chain recombines TRBV6-5 with TRBJ2-7, with 9 bases lining up with TRBD2. CDR3 protein: CASSYGAGGGEQYF. The CDR3 coding sequence is TGTGCCAGCAGTTACGGAGCGGGAGGTGGCGAGCAGTACTTC.